This T cell receptor beta chain was observed in a study of radiotherapy plus CTLA-4 blockade in lung cancer. General study findings and limits: After treatment with radiotherapy plus ipilimumab, TCR clones that came from the tumor expanded in blood. Interferon-beta, together with early blood T cell clone dynamics, reportedly best predicted response.

TCRdb keeps only in-frame clones here, not all; method: immunoSEQ multiplex PCR. The sample gives under 110,000 clones, more than 70% of which show up once; roughly 2.3% is in the top ten. A note on this clone: The antigen remains unidentified.

Alongside CTLA-4 blockade with ipilimumab, patients with chemo-refractory metastatic non-small-cell lung cancer received focal radiation. This TCR was recovered from a human donor with non-small cell lung cancer that progressed on radiotherapy plus ipilimumab. Some clones in this sample may be carry-over from other donors' samples. The sequenced sample was peripheral blood, obtained from a patient treated with radiotherapy plus ipilimumab.

The CDR3 sequence: CASSKGHGEKLFF. DNA of the CDR3: TGTGCCAGCAGTAAAGGTCACGGTGAAAAACTGTTTTTT. The genes are TRBV6-5 and TRBJ1-4; D call uncertain. This CDR3 comprises 13 residues. CDR1 is MNHEY and CDR2 is SVGAGI in the germline V gene. V was trimmed by 5 bases and J by 7 bases, leaving 11 bases between them.